This T cell receptor beta chain was obtained from a study of blood T cell repertoires in COVID-19. Study in general: Samples came from the United States, Italy and Spain, spanning acute and convalescent COVID-19. Sample material is recorded as cDNA or gDNA derived from T cells, B-cell-depleted T cells, or PBMCs.

Per the authors' pipeline: Nucleated cell number was recorded as an estimate derived from reference gene primer amplification. Generated by immunoSEQ multiplex PCR, the TCRdb table keeps only in-frame clones and is missing some. V and J calls and clone size come straight from that table; D and trimming were deduced from the DNA. In the table there are some 110,000 clones, roughly 85% of which are singletons. CDR3 length equals 16 residues. The germline V gene has CDR1 MNHEY and CDR2 SVGEGT. V trimming: 4 bases; J trimming: 4 bases; junction bases outside the gene matches: 10. The origin of this receptor is a man aged 40-50 years with acute or convalescent COVID-19. The rearrangement uses TRBV6-2 or TRBV6-3 and TRBJ2-1; 7 nucleotides match TRBD1. Input material: peripheral blood. As DNA, the CDR3 is TGTGCCAGCAGTTGGGAGACAGGGAGAGGATACAATGAGCAGTTCTTC. As protein: CASSWETGRGYNEQFF.